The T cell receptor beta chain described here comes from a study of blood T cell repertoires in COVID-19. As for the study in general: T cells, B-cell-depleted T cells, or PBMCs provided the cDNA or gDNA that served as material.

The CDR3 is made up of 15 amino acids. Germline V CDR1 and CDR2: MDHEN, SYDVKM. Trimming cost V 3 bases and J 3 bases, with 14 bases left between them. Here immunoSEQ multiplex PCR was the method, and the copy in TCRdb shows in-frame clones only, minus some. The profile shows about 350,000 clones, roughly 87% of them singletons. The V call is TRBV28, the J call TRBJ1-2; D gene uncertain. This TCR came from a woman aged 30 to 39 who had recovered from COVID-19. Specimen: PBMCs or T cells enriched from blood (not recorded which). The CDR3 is CASSFRRRTYYGYTF. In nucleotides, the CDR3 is TGTGCCAGCAGTTTCCGACGGAGGACTTACTATGGCTACACCTTC.